This TCR beta chain derives from a study of T cells after yellow fever vaccination. As for the study in general: With SMART-Seq v4 Ultra Low Input, the fractions containing low cell numbers were prepared.

In the case of this clonotype: What it recognizes is unknown.

Universal primer sites and UMIs were introduced during 5'RACE template-switching synthesis of TCR cDNA. TCRdb fed the 5' RACE reads into MiXCR, producing one record per CDR3 protein. Counted here are around 590,000 distinct CDR3 sequences, 9% to 15% occurring once; the ten biggest clones make up 15%. Study-level results: Contaminants from the bulk population, in the form of abundant clonotypes, could be found in FACS-sorted repertoires. Most clones from primary vaccination resurfaced after the booster (nearly 97% CD4, around 89% CD8).

The sequenced sample was PBMCs, obtained on the day of the yellow fever booster vaccination. This sequence originates from a man under 40 who received the YFV17D yellow fever vaccine.

The CDR3 DNA is TGCGCCAGCAGTAGGTCCGGATTCTACGAGCAGTACTTC. This translates into CASSRSGFYEQYF. The chain uses TRBV5-1 and TRBJ2-7; D is uncertain. CDR3 length: 13 amino acids. Looked up from germline, CDR1 is SGHRS and CDR2 is YFSETQ. V shed 5 bases and J shed 3 bases, with 12 bases lying between them.